The rows below give T cell receptor beta chains drawn from one sample of a study of cytomegalovirus exposure and HLA in healthy donors. Generated by immunoSEQ multiplex PCR, the TCRdb table keeps only in-frame clones and is missing some. The sample shows about 120,000 clones, approximately 80% of them seen only once. The sequencing input was PBMCs. Receptor source: a man between 18 and 35 years old in good health and CMV-seropositive. The CDR3 runs from the conserved cysteine through the conserved F or W. D genes are given only for firm matches. Not all rows give a size; the values are once, few, many and, for expanded clones, a class.

V gene: TRBV29-1; clone size: NA; D gene: NA; CDR3 length: 15; J gene: TRBJ2-1; CDR3 protein: CSVEDPRVLYNEQFF; CDR3 DNA: TGCAGCGTTGAAGATCCCCGGGTCTTGTACAATGAGCAGTTCTTC
V gene: TRBV4-2; clone size: NA; D gene: TRBD2; CDR3 length: 21; J gene: TRBJ2-3; CDR3 protein: CASSQGWLGQPSGGARDTQYF; CDR3 DNA: TGTGCCAGCAGCCAAGGGTGGTTAGGACAGCCTAGCGGGGGGGCCCGGGATACGCAGTATTTT
V gene: TRBV15; clone size: NA; D gene: TRBD2; CDR3 length: 16; J gene: TRBJ2-1; CDR3 protein: CATSRDRAGGLDEQFF; CDR3 DNA: TGTGCCACCAGCAGAGATAGGGCGGGGGGGCTCGATGAGCAGTTCTTC
V gene: TRBV4-2; clone size: few; D gene: NA; CDR3 length: 14; J gene: TRBJ1-1; CDR3 protein: CASSQDLLNTEAFF; CDR3 DNA: TGTGCCAGCAGCCAAGATTTACTAAACACTGAAGCTTTCTTT
V gene: TRBV19; clone size: NA; D gene: NA; CDR3 length: 12; J gene: TRBJ1-1; CDR3 protein: CASSPRGIPAFF; CDR3 DNA: TGTGCCAGTAGTCCCAGGGGCATTCCGGCTTTCTTT
V gene: TRBV6-5; clone size: NA; D gene: TRBD1; CDR3 length: 12; J gene: TRBJ2-1; CDR3 protein: CASRPGQGEWFF; CDR3 DNA: TGTGCCAGCAGACCGGGGCAGGGGGAGTGGTTCTTC
V gene: TRBV11-2; clone size: NA; D gene: TRBD1; CDR3 length: 16; J gene: TRBJ2-5; CDR3 protein: CASSSSPGQGKETQYF; CDR3 DNA: TGTGCCAGCAGCTCATCACCAGGACAGGGGAAAGAGACCCAGTACTTC
V gene: TRBV4-1; clone size: few; D gene: TRBD1; CDR3 length: 15; J gene: TRBJ1-1; CDR3 protein: CASSHGTGMNTEAFF; CDR3 DNA: TGCGCCAGCAGCCACGGGACAGGAATGAACACTGAAGCTTTCTTT
V gene: TRBV6-5; clone size: NA; D gene: TRBD1; CDR3 length: 14; J gene: TRBJ1-1; CDR3 protein: CASSFSIGTDEAFF; CDR3 DNA: TGTGCCAGCAGTTTCTCAATCGGGACAGACGAAGCTTTCTTT
V gene: TRBV6-6; clone size: NA; D gene: TRBD1; CDR3 length: 13; J gene: TRBJ1-6; CDR3 protein: CASLDRENSPLHF; CDR3 DNA: TGTGCCAGCTTGGACAGGGAGAATTCACCCCTCCACTTT
V gene: TRBV5-4; clone size: NA; D gene: TRBD1; CDR3 length: 16; J gene: TRBJ2-1; CDR3 protein: CASSTGTGRPRGEQFF; CDR3 DNA: TGTGCCAGCAGCACAGGGACAGGGAGACCTAGGGGTGAGCAGTTCTTC
V gene: TRBV7-3; clone size: once; D gene: TRBD2; CDR3 length: 15; J gene: TRBJ2-7; CDR3 protein: CASSHEGGSSYEQYF; CDR3 DNA: TGTGCCAGCAGCCACGAGGGAGGGAGCTCCTACGAGCAGTACTTC
V gene: TRBV19; clone size: NA; D gene: NA; CDR3 length: 11; J gene: TRBJ1-1; CDR3 protein: CASSGVAEAFF; CDR3 DNA: TGTGCCAGTAGCGGGGTGGCTGAAGCTTTCTTT
V gene: TRBV11-3; clone size: NA; D gene: NA; CDR3 length: 17; J gene: TRBJ2-3; CDR3 protein: CASSLGIGESETDTQYF; CDR3 DNA: TGTGCCAGCAGCTTAGGGATTGGAGAATCAGAGACAGATACGCAGTATTTT
V gene: TRBV19; clone size: NA; D gene: TRBD2; CDR3 length: 14; J gene: TRBJ2-1; CDR3 protein: CASNLAGGRGEQFF; CDR3 DNA: TGTGCCAGTAATTTAGCGGGGGGTAGGGGTGAGCAGTTCTTC
V gene: TRBV7-8; clone size: NA; D gene: NA; CDR3 length: 16; J gene: TRBJ2-1; CDR3 protein: CASLPKRFGSYNEQFF; CDR3 DNA: TGTGCCAGCCTTCCGAAGCGGTTCGGCTCCTACAATGAGCAGTTCTTC
V gene: TRBV27; clone size: NA; D gene: NA; CDR3 length: 15; J gene: TRBJ2-2; CDR3 protein: CASSQMGQNTGELFF; CDR3 DNA: TGTGCCAGCAGTCAAATGGGACAGAACACCGGGGAGCTGTTTTTT